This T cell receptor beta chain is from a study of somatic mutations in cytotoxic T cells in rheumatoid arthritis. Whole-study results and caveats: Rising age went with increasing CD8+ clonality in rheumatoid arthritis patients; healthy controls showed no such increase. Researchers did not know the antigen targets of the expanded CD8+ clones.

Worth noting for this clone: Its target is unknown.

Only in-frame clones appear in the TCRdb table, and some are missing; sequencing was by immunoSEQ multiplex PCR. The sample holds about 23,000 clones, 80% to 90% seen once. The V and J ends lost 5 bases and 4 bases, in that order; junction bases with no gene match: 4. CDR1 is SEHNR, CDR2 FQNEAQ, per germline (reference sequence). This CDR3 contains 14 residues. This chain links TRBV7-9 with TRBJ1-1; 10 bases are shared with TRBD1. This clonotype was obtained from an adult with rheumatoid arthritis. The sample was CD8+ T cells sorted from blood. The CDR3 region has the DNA TGTGCCAGCAGCGTGGGACAGGGGATCACTGAAGCTTTCTTT. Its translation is CASSVGQGITEAFF.